This T cell receptor (beta chain) was identified during a study of blood T cell repertoires in COVID-19. Study-level information: PBMCs, B-cell-depleted T cells, or T cells were the source of the cDNA or gDNA that made up the material.

TCRdb's table, derived via immunoSEQ multiplex PCR, lists solely in-frame clones and lacks some. Among roughly 200,000 clones listed, 60% to 85% were seen once. Source material: peripheral blood. The sequence derives from a woman aged 45 to 65 with active or convalescent COVID-19.

The CDR3 spells CASSFDRARSPLHF. In nucleotides, the CDR3 is TGTGCCAGCAGCTTTGACAGGGCTCGCTCACCCCTCCACTTT. The chain recombines TRBV7-9 with TRBJ1-6, with TRBD1 matching 7 bases. The germline V gene has CDR1 SEHNR and CDR2 FQNEAQ (reference sequence). The CDR3 has 14 amino acids. The junction had 6 bases not matched to a gene; V was cut back by 3 bases and J by 10 bases.